This entry lists 9 T cell receptor beta chains sequenced from one sample in a study of post-analysis software for immune sequencing data. Their specific antigens are unknown. Overall study findings and caveats: With TRBV5-6, TRBV5-1 and TRBV20-1 included, five TRBV segments were more frequent in patients than in controls.

Each TCR beta cDNA library carried unique molecular identifiers. TCRdb re-analysed the PCR reads in MiXCR, keeping a single row per CDR3 protein. The sample yields some 370,000 distinct CDR3 sequences, 30% to 45% seen once. Sequencing was performed on blood. Source of these receptors: a girl between 10 and 17 years old with multiple sclerosis.

This clonotype has a count of ten or more. V and J are TRBV20-1 and TRBJ2-5, with a tentative D call TRBD1 (5 bases). There are 14 residues in the CDR3. Trimming stripped 4 bases from V and 2 bases from J, with 14 bases between. The germline V gene encodes CDR1 DFQATT and CDR2 SNEGSKA (reference sequence). CDR3 region: CSATRPSGQETQYF. Written as DNA, the CDR3 is TGCAGTGCTACGCGACCATCAGGGCAAGAGACCCAGTACTTC.

On this clonotype: A read error may produce the germline difference seen at one junction end. The V and J genes are TRBV7-2 and TRBJ2-7, with D unclear. Germline loops: CDR1 SGHTA, CDR2 FQGNSA. This CDR3 is 14 amino acids long. CDR3 coding DNA: TGTGCCAACAGCTTAGTATCCGAAGTCGGGGAGCAGTACTTC. This gives the protein CANSLVSEVGEQYF.

This clonotype was counted between two and nine times. This chain links TRBV12-3 or TRBV12-4 with TRBJ1-2, with 11 bases that match TRBD1. V shed 0 bases and J 4 bases; nucleotides not matched to a gene: 1. This CDR3 has 15 amino acids. The CDR3 sequence: CASSLAGTGGYGYTF. DNA for the CDR3: TGTGCCAGCAGTTTAGCGGGGACAGGGGGCTATGGCTACACCTTC.

In its sample, this clonotype was seen a few times. This chain connects TRBV20-1 to TRBJ2-7, with D possibly matching TRBD2 (7 bases). V gave up 2 bases and J gave up 4 bases, with 12 bases separating them. This CDR3 has 13 residues. Germline V gene sequence: CDR1 DFQATT, CDR2 SNEGSKA (reference sequence). DNA for the CDR3: TGCAGTGCTAGACTCGGGGGGCCGTACGAGCAGTACTTC. Its protein is CSARLGGPYEQYF.

This rearrangement joins TRBV27 to TRBJ1-5; 10 nucleotides match TRBD1. Germline V gene sequence: CDR1 MNHEY, CDR2 SMNVEV (reference sequence). Losses at the gene ends were 6 bases for V and 0 bases for J; bases not matched to a gene: 8. The CDR3 loop spans 17 amino acids. Here the CDR3 DNA reads TGTGCCAGCAGCTCCCTCGGGACAGGGGATAGCAATCAGCCCCAGCATTTT. Translation gives CASSSLGTGDSNQPQHF.

The rearrangement uses TRBV3-1 and TRBJ2-5; TRBD1 might be the D (6 bases). The DNA end lines up better with TRBJ2-7; the J call may be wrong. CDR3 length equals 15 residues. Germline CDR1 reads LGHDT; CDR2 reads YNNKEL (reference sequence). Here the CDR3 DNA reads TGTGCCAGCAGCCAAGCCACAGGGCTCGGCTACGAGCAGTACTTC. Amino acid sequence: CASSQATGLGYEQYF.

The rearrangement links TRBV20-1 to TRBJ1-2, with D unclear. Trimming removed 1 base from V and 1 base from J, with 13 bases in between. The CDR3 extends over 15 amino acids. Germline V gene sequence: CDR1 DFQATT, CDR2 SNEGSKA (reference sequence). The CDR3 region is CSARGGQWGNYGYTF. CDR3 nucleotides: TGCAGTGCTAGAGGCGGCCAGTGGGGTAACTATGGCTACACCTTC.

This clonotype was detected only a few times. J is TRBJ2-2 and V is TRBV24-1; D is undetermined. Germline V gives CDR1 KGHDR, CDR2 SFDVKD. This CDR3 has 12 residues. With 0 bases removed from V and 6 bases from J, the gap between germline ends came to 1 base. The CDR3 DNA follows: TGTGCCACCAGTGATTTGCCCGGGGAGCTGTTTTTT. This translates into CATSDLPGELFF.

In its sample, this clonotype was seen many times. The chain links TRBV10-3 to TRBJ2-5; tentative D call: TRBD2 (5 bases). The CDR3 spans 15 residues. Germline CDR1 ENHRY, CDR2 SYGVKD. The V end was cut by 0 bases, the J end by 0 bases, with 8 bases between. The CDR3 loop reads CAISESEGYQETQYF. As DNA, the CDR3 is TGTGCCATCAGTGAGTCTGAGGGTTACCAAGAGACCCAGTACTTC.